What follows are 3 T cell receptor beta chains derived from one specimen sequenced in a study of control samples from healthy donors and cancer patients (dated by TCRdb to 2018 to 2020). Libraries were built with the immunoSEQ multiplex PCR assay. Drawn from immuneACCESS, this table holds only the in-frame rearrangements with V and J called that TCRdb kept. Clones are partly lost; checked studies trace under half to an unresolved V gene and leave the rest unexplained. Counted in this sample were about 110,000 clones; 80% to 90% of them appeared once. The ten largest clones add up to 17% of the sample. Sequencing was carried out using blood. The source is a woman aged 50 to 60 in good health.

This chain connects TRBV5-8 to TRBJ2-7; D gene uncertain. Germline CDR1 is SGHTS and CDR2 is YDEGEE. V was shortened by 1 base and J by 1 base, with 21 bases between the two germline ends. The CDR3 contains 18 residues. CDR3 coding DNA: TGTGCCAGCAGCTTGTATTCGGGCTGGACCCGGTCGTCCTACGAGCAGTACGTC. Its translation: CASSLYSGWTRSSYEQYV.

The chain uses TRBV7-7 and TRBJ2-2, with TRBD2 as a possible D gene (5 bases). CDR3 length equals 15 residues. Per germline, CDR1 SSHAT and CDR2 FNYEAQ (reference sequence). V was clipped by 6 bases and J by 4 bases, with 15 bases between them. The CDR3 DNA sequence: TGTGCCAGCAGTCCCTTTTCCGGAGGCACCGGGGAGCTGTTTTTT. Translated, it gives CASSPFSGGTGELFF.

The V and J genes are TRBV27 and TRBJ1-2; 7 nucleotides align to TRBD1. Per germline, CDR1 MNHEY and CDR2 SMNVEV (reference sequence). The CDR3 has 16 residues. Germline trimming cut 2 bases from V and 7 bases from J; bases unmatched to any gene: 13. The CDR3 DNA is TGTGCCAGCAGTTTAACCTATTCGACAGGGTCGGGTGGCTACACCTTC. As protein: CASSLTYSTGSGGYTF.